Sequencing of this TCR beta chain was carried out in a study of blood T cell repertoires in COVID-19. Study information: Samples of COVID-19 (acute and convalescent) were obtained from the United States, Italy and Spain.

CDR1 and CDR2 from the germline V gene are GTSNPN and SVGIG (reference sequence). The CDR3 has 14 amino acids. The V segment lost 6 bases and the J segment 7 bases; nucleotides outside the gene matches: 11. The repertoire was sequenced with immunoSEQ multiplex PCR; TCRdb's copy has only in-frame clones and lacks some. The table shows about 31,000 clones, with approximately 91% occurring only once. This TCR came from a man aged 55 to 69 with acute or convalescent COVID-19. The chain is built from TRBV30 and TRBJ1-4; 7 bases fit TRBD1. Sequencing was performed on peripheral blood. The CDR3 protein is CACGTGARSEKLFF. The CDR3 DNA reads TGTGCCTGCGGAACAGGGGCGAGGAGTGAAAAACTGTTTTTT.